This TCR beta chain was recovered during a study of cytomegalovirus exposure and HLA in healthy donors. The study ran its PCR with 60 Vbeta and 13 Jbeta primers. Some clones are missing from TCRdb's copy, which holds only in-frame ones; the method was immunoSEQ multiplex PCR. The sample consists of some 170,000 clones, 75% to 85% of them appearing once. This CDR3 is 12 amino acids long. Germline V gene sequence: CDR1 MNHEY, CDR2 SMNVEV (reference sequence). V gave up 6 bases and J gave up 8 bases; unmatched junction bases: 6. This chain links TRBV27 with TRBJ1-1, with 7 bases identical to TRBD1. Material: PBMCs. This TCR came from a woman in her fifties or sixties in good health and CMV-seropositive. The CDR3 nucleotides read TGTGCCAGCAGGACAGGGCTGAGAGAAGCTTTCTTT. This translates into CASRTGLREAFF.